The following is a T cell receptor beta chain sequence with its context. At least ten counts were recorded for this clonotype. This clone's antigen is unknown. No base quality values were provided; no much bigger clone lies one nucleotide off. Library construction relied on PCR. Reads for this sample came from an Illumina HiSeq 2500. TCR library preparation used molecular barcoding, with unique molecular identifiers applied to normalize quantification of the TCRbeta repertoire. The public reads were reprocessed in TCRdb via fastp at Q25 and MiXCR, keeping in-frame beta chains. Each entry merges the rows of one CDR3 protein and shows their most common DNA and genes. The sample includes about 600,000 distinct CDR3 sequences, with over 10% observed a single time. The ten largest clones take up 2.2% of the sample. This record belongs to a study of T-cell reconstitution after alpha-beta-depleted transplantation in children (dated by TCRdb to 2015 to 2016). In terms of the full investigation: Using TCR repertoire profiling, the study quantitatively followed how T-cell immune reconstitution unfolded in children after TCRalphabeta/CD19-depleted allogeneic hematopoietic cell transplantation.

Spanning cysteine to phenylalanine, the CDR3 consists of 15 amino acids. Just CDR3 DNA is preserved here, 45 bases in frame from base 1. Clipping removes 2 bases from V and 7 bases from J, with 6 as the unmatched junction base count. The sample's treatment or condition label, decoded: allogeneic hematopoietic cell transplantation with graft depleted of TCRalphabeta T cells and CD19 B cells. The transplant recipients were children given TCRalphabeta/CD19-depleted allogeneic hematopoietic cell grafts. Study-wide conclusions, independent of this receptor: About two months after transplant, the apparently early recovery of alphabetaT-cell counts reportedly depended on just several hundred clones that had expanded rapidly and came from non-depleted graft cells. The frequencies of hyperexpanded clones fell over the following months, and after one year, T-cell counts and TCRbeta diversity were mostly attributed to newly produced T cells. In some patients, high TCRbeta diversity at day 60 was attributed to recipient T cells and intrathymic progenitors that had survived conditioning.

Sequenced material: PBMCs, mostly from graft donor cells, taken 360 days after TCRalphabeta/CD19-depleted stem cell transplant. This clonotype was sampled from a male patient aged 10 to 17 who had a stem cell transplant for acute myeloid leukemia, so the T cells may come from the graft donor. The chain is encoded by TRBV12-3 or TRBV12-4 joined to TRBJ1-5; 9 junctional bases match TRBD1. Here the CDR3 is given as CASSLQQGAKQPQHF. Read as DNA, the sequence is TGTGCCAGCAGTTTACAACAGGGGGCCAAACAGCCCCAGCATTTT.